The 23 T cell receptor beta chains in this list originate from one sample, sequenced in a study of read filtering for tumor transcriptome and immune sequencing. This library used roughly 400 ng RNA and molecular barcoded adaptors spanning alpha/delta and beta/gamma chains. TCRdb independently ran MiXCR on the reads; one entry per CDR3 protein. The data contain about 39,000 distinct CDR3 sequences, approximately 14% of them singletons. The source material was a population of CD138-negative cells sorted from bone marrow. The receptors here all came from a donor at least 40 years old with multiple myeloma.

Details on this clonotype: A much larger clonotype is one base distant, so this may be a read error. The chain couples TRBV20-1 to TRBJ2-1; no firm D call. Germline loops: CDR1 DFQATT, CDR2 SNEGSKA (reference sequence). CDR3 length equals 14 residues. In DNA, the CDR3 is TGCAGTGCTAGAGATGCCAGCTCCTACAATGGGCAGTTCTTC. This encodes CSARDASSYNGQFF.

The sample holds many counts of this clonotype. This chain uses TRBV12-3 or TRBV12-4 with TRBJ1-1; D is undetermined. The CDR3 is 13 amino acids. Deletions cut 6 bases from V and 2 bases from J, with 10 bases between. CDR3: CASRPGGNTEAFF. Here the CDR3 DNA reads TGTGCCAGCAGGCCGGGAGGTAACACTGAAGCTTTCTTT.

By share of the sample, this clonotype is medium-sized. The chain links TRBV20-1 to TRBJ2-1; 8 bases agree with TRBD2. V dropped 0 bases and J dropped 8; count of bases not matched to a gene: 9. Germline CDR1 is DFQATT and CDR2 is SNEGSKA (reference sequence). The CDR3 has 15 amino acids. In DNA, the CDR3 is TGCAGTGCTAGAGATGTCAGGACTAGCCTAGATGAGCAGTTCTTC. Translating it yields CSARDVRTSLDEQFF.

This clonotype was recorded many times. The chain employs TRBV10-3 and TRBJ2-1, with 11 nucleotides matching TRBD1. Germline V CDR1 and CDR2: ENHRY, SYGVKD. V lost 2 bases and J lost 5; bases outside the gene matches: 8. This CDR3 region has 17 residues. The CDR3: CAISEPMDRGQDNEQFF. The DNA of the CDR3 is TGTGCCATCAGTGAGCCCATGGACAGGGGGCAGGACAATGAGCAGTTCTTC.

This clonotype was seen ten or more times. The V gene is TRBV6-5, the J gene TRBJ2-1; 11 bases align to TRBD2. J lost 0 bases, V lost 3 bases, and 7 bases had no gene match. Germline V gene sequence: CDR1 MNHEY, CDR2 SVGAGI. This CDR3 is 18 amino acids long. DNA for the CDR3: TGTGCCAGCAGTTATGGTGGTAGCGGGAGGGCCTCCTACAATGAGCAGTTCTTC. This sequence encodes CASSYGGSGRASYNEQFF.

Comments on this clonotype: The likely explanation is a read error, given a far larger clone one base away. The chain combines TRBV7-3 with TRBJ2-1; no reliable D call. Germline V CDR1 and CDR2: SGHTA, FQGTGA. V was shortened by 2 bases and J by 6 bases, with 26 bases between the two germline ends. The CDR3 is 19 residues long. DNA for the CDR3: TGTGCCAGCAGCTTAGGTTCGTTCGGTGGGAATGGATCAAGCAATGAGCAGTTCTTC. Translation gives CASSLGSFGGNGSSNEQFF.

A note on this clonotype: Given a far larger clone just one base away, this is likely a sequencing read error. The V and J genes are TRBV5-1 and TRBJ1-6; TRBD1 matches at 7 bases. Germline V CDR1 and CDR2: SGHRS, YFSETQ. The CDR3 spans 15 residues. CDR3 in amino acids: CASSPSGQRNTEALF. CDR3 coding DNA: TGCGCCAGCAGCCCCTCGGGACAGAGGAACACTGAAGCTCTCTTT.

This clonotype has a count of ten or more. The chain has TRBV7-2 and TRBJ2-2; D perhaps matches TRBD1 (6 bases). The CDR3 extends over 14 amino acids. V shed 2 bases and J shed 4 bases, with 8 bases lying between them. The germline V gene encodes CDR1 SGHTA and CDR2 FQGNSA. As DNA, the CDR3 is TGTGCCAGCAGCTTAATAGGGGGCACCGGGGAGCTGTTTTTT. This sequence encodes CASSLIGGTGELFF.

This clonotype was detected a few times. This may be a read error, as it is one base from a much larger clone. The CDR3 coding sequence is TGTGCCGGCAGTCCCGGACCGCCCTATGGCTACACCTTC. It encodes CAGSPGPPYGYTF. J is TRBJ1-2 and V is TRBV28; no reliable D call. The CDR3 runs to 13 residues. Germline CDR1 is MDHEN and CDR2 is SYDVKM.

This clonotype appeared a few times. The V call is TRBV29-1, the J call TRBJ2-1, with 10 positions matching TRBD2. The CDR3 has 15 amino acids. CDR1 and CDR2 (germline): SQVTM, ANQGSEA. V was clipped by 5 bases and J by 8 bases; unmatched bases: 12. CDR3 loop: CSVQSKRGGQDEQFF. CDR3 in DNA: TGCAGCGTTCAAAGTAAGCGGGGGGGCCAGGATGAGCAGTTCTTC.

This clonotype has a count of ten or more. V usage is TRBV7-9 and J usage is TRBJ1-1, with unresolved D. With 5 bases removed from V and 1 base from J, the gap between germline ends came to 8 bases. The CDR3 has 13 residues. Germline loops: CDR1 SEHNR, CDR2 FQNEAQ (reference sequence). The CDR3 sequence: CASSPQANTEAFF. CDR3 nucleotides: TGTGCCAGCAGCCCTCAGGCGAACACTGAAGCTTTCTTT.

The chain uses TRBV20-1 and TRBJ1-6; 8 bases match TRBD1. The J segment lost 2 bases and the V segment lost 4 bases, leaving 4 bases of the junction unmatched. Germline assignment: CDR1 DFQATT and CDR2 SNEGSKA (reference sequence). The CDR3 runs 15 residues. DNA of the CDR3: TGCAGTGCTACCGAACAGGGGGCCTATAATTCACCCCTCCACTTT. Translation: CSATEQGAYNSPLHF.

By proportion, this clonotype is medium-sized. DNA for the CDR3: TGCAGCGGAGGGTGGGTATACAATGAGCAGTTCTTC. Amino acids: CSGGWVYNEQFF. The V call is TRBV29-1, the J call TRBJ2-1; D possibly corresponds to TRBD2 (5 bases). V was trimmed by 7 bases and J by 4 bases, leaving 11 bases between them. In germline, CDR1 is SQVTM, CDR2 ANQGSEA. The CDR3 covers 12 residues.

This clonotype was observed many times. The V call is TRBV28, the J call TRBJ2-2; D unclear. Germline CDR1 MDHEN, CDR2 SYDVKM. Trimming shortened V by 4 bases and J by 6 bases, and 15 bases separated the two germline ends. The CDR3 consists of 15 residues. CDR3: CASSSRPKPPGELFF. The CDR3 nucleotides read TGTGCCAGCAGTTCCCGACCCAAACCCCCCGGGGAGCTGTTTTTT.

This clonotype came up many times. The chain carries TRBV9 and TRBJ1-1; tentatively, D is TRBD1 (5 bases). This CDR3 has 17 amino acids. V lost 4 bases and J 4 bases, leaving 23 bases between the germline ends. Germline-derived CDR1 and CDR2 are SGDLS and YYNGEE. CDR3 DNA sequence: TGTGCCAGCAGCCCCTGGGGGACGGTTGTTTTGGGCACTGAAGCTTTCTTT. Residues: CASSPWGTVVLGTEAFF.

The table lists this clonotype with many counts. The CDR3 loop is CAISGLEEQYF. CDR3 coding DNA: TGTGCCATCAGTGGGTTGGAGGAGCAGTACTTC. The chain joins TRBV10-3 to TRBJ2-7; D call uncertain. The ends were cut back, 4 bases at V and 7 bases at J, with 8 bases in the middle. In germline, CDR1 is ENHRY, CDR2 SYGVKD. The CDR3 totals 11 residues.

This clonotype was detected only a few times. The rearrangement links TRBV6-5 to TRBJ2-2, with 9 bases aligning to TRBD2. V shed 7 bases and J 5 bases; nucleotides not matched to a gene: 5. The CDR3 loop spans 14 amino acids. Germline loops: CDR1 MNHEY, CDR2 SVGAGI. The CDR3 here is CASTRGGGTGELFF. The DNA of the CDR3 is TGTGCCAGCACGCGGGGGGGCGGAACCGGGGAGCTGTTTTTT.

This clonotype was counted many times. The rearrangement uses TRBV19 and TRBJ2-5; the D is unclear. Germline V gene sequence: CDR1 LNHDA, CDR2 SQIVND (reference sequence). This CDR3 region has 14 residues. V shed 6 bases and J shed 3 bases, with 14 bases lying between them. This CDR3 reads CASRSETPKETQYF. The CDR3 coding sequence is TGTGCCAGTAGATCGGAGACACCGAAAGAGACCCAGTACTTC. Looking up the rest from reference TRBV19 and TRBJ2-5 gives the full variable domain: DGGITQSPKYLFRKEGQNVTLSCEQNLNHDAMYWYRQDPGQGLRLIYYSQIVNDFQKGDIAEGYSVSREKKESFPLTVTSAQKNPTAFYLCASRSETPKETQYFGPGTRLLVL.

This clonotype was seen many times. The chain couples TRBV5-1 to TRBJ1-5, with D perhaps TRBD1 (5 bases). This CDR3 is built from 15 residues. Germline lookup yields CDR1 SGHRS and CDR2 YFSETQ. V was shortened by 0 bases and J by 1 base, with 8 bases between the two germline ends. The CDR3 DNA sequence: TGCGCCAGCAGCTTGGAGGGGACCAGCAATCAGCCCCAGCATTTT. This codes for CASSLEGTSNQPQHF.

The table lists this clonotype with many counts. The genes are TRBV5-1 and TRBJ1-1, with D possibly being TRBD1 (5 bases). CDR3 size: 15 residues. V was cut by 1 base and J by 1 base, with 11 bases left in between. The V gene's germline CDR1 is SGHRS and CDR2 YFSETQ. The CDR3 bases are TGCGCCAGCAGCTTGTGGGGGTCCCAGAACACTGAAGCTTTCTTT. As protein: CASSLWGSQNTEAFF.

In its sample, this clonotype was seen many times. The gene calls are TRBV7-9 and TRBJ2-4, with TRBD2 as a possible D gene (6 bases). CDR1 SEHNR and CDR2 FQNEAQ come from the germline V gene (reference sequence). Trimming cost V 2 bases and J 8 bases, with 19 bases left between them. The CDR3 length is 16 residues. CDR3 bases: TGTGCCAGCAGCTTATATGGCGGGGCCAAACAGGACATTCAGTACTTC. The encoded protein is CASSLYGGAKQDIQYF.

This clonotype has at least ten counts. The chain recombines TRBV7-9 with TRBJ1-5; a possible D gene is TRBD1 (5 bases). CDR1 is SEHNR and CDR2 is FQNEAQ in the germline V gene (reference sequence). The CDR3 covers 14 residues. Trimming removed 4 bases at V and 3 bases at J, with 10 bases between. The CDR3 region is CASSSGGPNQPQHF. The DNA of the CDR3 is TGTGCCAGCAGCTCCGGGGGACCCAATCAGCCCCAGCATTTT.

This clonotype was observed many times. The chain combines TRBV12-3 or TRBV12-4 with TRBJ2-1; no clear D. The germline V and J ends were trimmed by 6 bases and 2 bases, with 14 bases remaining between them. This CDR3 spans 15 amino acids. Here the CDR3 reads CASSHDGPPYNEQFF. The CDR3 nucleotides read TGTGCCAGCAGCCATGACGGGCCCCCCTACAATGAGCAGTTCTTC.